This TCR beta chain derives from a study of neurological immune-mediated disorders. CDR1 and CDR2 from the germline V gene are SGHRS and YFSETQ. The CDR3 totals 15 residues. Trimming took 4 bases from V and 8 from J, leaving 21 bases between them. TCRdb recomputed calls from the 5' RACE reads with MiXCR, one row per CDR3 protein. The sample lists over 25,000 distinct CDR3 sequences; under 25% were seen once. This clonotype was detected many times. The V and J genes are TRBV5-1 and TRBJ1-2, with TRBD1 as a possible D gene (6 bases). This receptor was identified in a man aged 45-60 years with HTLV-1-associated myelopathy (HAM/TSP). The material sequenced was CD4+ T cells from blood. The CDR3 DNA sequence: TGCGCCAGCAGCGAACCGGACAGAACCTTCGGGGGCTACACCTTC. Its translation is CASSEPDRTFGGYTF.